The clone carrying this T cell receptor beta chain was found a few times. Its target is unknown. Stated time point: persistent/refractory GD, antithyroid drugs over 5 years with positive TRAb. RNA from PBMCs was the source of the TCR library. This CDR3 spans 14 amino acids. Trimming left V 3 bases short and J 6 bases short, with 15 bases between. CDR1 SGHRS and CDR2 YFSETQ come from the germline V gene. This sample stems from a study of regulatory T cells in long-lasting Graves disease. With iRepertoire HTBI primers and Arm-PCR of CDR3 regions, TCR beta libraries were built. TCRdb called the multiplex PCR reads again in MiXCR, with one record for every CDR3 protein. The table records a few hundred thousand distinct CDR3 sequences, roughly a quarter of them present only once. Study-wide results and caveats: Sharing of public clonotypes was greater in persistent patients (around 2,500) than in new patients (around 1,000). Gene preferences differed: TRBV28, TRBJ1-2, TRBJ2-5 in persistent cases.

The chain combines TRBV5-1 with TRBJ1-2; a weak D match, TRBD1 (6 bases). Sample: peripheral blood mononuclear cells (PBMCs), taken when the disease was refractory, from a patient treated with antithyroid drugs. This clonotype originated in a female donor with Graves disease. CDR3 nucleotide sequence: TGCGCCAGCAGCTCACTGGGGCGGGGGCATGGCTACACCTTC. This translates into CASSSLGRGHGYTF.